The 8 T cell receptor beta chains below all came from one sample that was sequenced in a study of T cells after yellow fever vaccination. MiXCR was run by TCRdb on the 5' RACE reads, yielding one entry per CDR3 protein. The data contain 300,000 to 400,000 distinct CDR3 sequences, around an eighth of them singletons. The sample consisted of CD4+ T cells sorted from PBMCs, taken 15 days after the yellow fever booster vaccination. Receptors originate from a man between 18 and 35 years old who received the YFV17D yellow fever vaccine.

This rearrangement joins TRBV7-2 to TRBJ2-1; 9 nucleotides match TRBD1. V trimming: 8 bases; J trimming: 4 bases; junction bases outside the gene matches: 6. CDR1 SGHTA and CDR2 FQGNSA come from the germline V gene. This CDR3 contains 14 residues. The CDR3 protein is CASRRDRVYNEQFF. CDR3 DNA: TGTGCCAGCCGGCGGGACAGGGTGTACAATGAGCAGTTCTTC.

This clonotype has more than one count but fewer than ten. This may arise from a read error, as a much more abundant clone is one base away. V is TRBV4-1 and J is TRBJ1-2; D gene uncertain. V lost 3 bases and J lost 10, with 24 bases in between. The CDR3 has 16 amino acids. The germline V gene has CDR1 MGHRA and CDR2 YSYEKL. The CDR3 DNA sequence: TGCGCCAGCAGCCACCGGAGTCGTGGCGGTAGGGAGGACTACACCTTC. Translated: CASSHRSRGGREDYTF.

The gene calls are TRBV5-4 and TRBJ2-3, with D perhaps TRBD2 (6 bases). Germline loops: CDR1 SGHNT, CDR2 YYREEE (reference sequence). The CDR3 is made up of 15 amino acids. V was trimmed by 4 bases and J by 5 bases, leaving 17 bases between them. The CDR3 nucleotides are TGTGCCAGCAGCACCGGGGGAGTGCAAGGAGATACGCAGTATTTT. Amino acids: CASSTGGVQGDTQYF.

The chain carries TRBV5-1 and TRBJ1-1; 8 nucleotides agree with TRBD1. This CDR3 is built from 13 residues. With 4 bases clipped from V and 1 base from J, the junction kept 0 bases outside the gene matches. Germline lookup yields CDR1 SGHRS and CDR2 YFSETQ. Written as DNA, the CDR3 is TGCGCCAGCAGCACAGGGGGGAACACTGAAGCTTTCTTT. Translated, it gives CASSTGGNTEAFF. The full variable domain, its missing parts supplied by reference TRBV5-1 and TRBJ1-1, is KAGVTQTPRYLIKTRGQQVTLSCSPISGHRSVSWYQQTPGQGLQFLFEYFSETQRNKGNFPGRFSGRQFSNSRSEMNVSTLELGDSALYLCASSTGGNTEAFFGQGTRLTVV.

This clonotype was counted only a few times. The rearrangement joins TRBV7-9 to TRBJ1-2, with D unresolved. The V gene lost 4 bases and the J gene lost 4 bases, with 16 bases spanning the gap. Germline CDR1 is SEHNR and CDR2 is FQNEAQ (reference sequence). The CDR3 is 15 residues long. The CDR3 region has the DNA TGTGCCAGCAGCTCAATCTCCGGGAACTCCTATGGCTACACCTTC. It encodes CASSSISGNSYGYTF.

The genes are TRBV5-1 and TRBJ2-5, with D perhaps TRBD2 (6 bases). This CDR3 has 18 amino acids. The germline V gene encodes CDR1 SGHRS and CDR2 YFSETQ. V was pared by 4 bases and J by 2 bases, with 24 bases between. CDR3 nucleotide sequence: TGCGCCAGCAGCCCAGGTAGGGCCGCCCGACTAGTTCAAGAGACCCAGTACTTC. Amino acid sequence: CASSPGRAARLVQETQYF.

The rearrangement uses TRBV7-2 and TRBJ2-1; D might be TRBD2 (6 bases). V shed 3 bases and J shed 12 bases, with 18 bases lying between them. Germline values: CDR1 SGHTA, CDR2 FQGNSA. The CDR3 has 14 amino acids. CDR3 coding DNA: TGTGCCAGCAGCTTTGGCGGGACTGGGAGGAGGCAGTTCTTC. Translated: CASSFGGTGRRQFF.

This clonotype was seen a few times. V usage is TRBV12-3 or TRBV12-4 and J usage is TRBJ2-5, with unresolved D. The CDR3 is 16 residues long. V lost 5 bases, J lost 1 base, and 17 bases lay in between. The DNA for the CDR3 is TGTGCCAGCAGTCCACCGATGGGGTTCGCCCAAGAGACCCAGTACTTC. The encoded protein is CASSPPMGFAQETQYF.